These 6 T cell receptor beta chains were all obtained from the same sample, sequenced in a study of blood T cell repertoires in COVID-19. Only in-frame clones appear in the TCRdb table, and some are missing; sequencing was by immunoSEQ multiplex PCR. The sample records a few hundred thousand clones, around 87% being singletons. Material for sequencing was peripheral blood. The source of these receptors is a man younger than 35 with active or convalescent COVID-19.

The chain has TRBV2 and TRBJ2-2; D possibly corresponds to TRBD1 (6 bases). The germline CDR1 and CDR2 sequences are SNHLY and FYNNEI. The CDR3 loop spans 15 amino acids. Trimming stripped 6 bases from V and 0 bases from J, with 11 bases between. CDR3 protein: CASRTDSANTGELFF. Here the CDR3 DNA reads TGTGCCAGCAGAACGGACAGCGCGAACACCGGGGAGCTGTTTTTT.

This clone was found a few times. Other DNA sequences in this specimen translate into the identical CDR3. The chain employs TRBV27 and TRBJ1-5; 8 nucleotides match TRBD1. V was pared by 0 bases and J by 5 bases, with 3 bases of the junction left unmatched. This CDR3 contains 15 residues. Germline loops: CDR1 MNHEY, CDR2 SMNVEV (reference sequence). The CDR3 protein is CASSLSTGEDQPQHF. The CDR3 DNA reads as TGTGCCAGCAGTTTATCGACAGGGGAGGATCAGCCCCAGCATTTT.

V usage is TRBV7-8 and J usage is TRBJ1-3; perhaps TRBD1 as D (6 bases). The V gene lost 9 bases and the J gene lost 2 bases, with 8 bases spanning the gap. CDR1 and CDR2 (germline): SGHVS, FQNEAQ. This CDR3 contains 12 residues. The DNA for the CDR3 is TGTGCCAGTTCAGGGGCTGGAAACACCATATATTTT. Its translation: CASSGAGNTIYF.

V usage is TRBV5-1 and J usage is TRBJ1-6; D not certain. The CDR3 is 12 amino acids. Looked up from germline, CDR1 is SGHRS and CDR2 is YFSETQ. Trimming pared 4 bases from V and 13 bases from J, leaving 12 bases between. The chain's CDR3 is CASSPLGRPLHF. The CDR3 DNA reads TGCGCCAGCAGCCCGCTTGGGAGGCCCCTCCACTTT.

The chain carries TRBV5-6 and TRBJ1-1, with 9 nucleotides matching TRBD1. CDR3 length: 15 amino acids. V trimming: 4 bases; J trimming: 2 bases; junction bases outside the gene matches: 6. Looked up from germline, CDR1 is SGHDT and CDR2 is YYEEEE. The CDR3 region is CASSGDRDLNTEAFF. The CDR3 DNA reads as TGTGCCAGCAGCGGGGACAGGGATCTAAACACTGAAGCTTTCTTT.

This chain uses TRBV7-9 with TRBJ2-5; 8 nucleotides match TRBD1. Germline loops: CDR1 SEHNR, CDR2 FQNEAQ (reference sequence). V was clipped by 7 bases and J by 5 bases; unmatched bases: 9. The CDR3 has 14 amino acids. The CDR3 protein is CASTEQGGMETQYF. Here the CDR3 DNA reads TGTGCCAGCACCGAACAGGGGGGAATGGAGACCCAGTACTTC.